A single sample gave rise to the 25 T cell receptor beta chains below, sequenced in a study of blood T cell repertoires in COVID-19. Profiled with immunoSEQ multiplex PCR; TCRdb holds only in-frame clones, not every one. Seen here are under 250,000 clones, about 93% observed once, and the top ten hold roughly 0.8%. Source material: peripheral blood. These receptors were obtained from a man aged 25 to 40 with COVID-19, enrolled during active disease.

The rearrangement joins TRBV4-2 to TRBJ1-5; D may be TRBD1 (5 bases). Trimming took 4 bases from V and 5 from J, leaving 12 bases between them. Germline values: CDR1 LGHNA, CDR2 YNFKEQ. This CDR3 comprises 14 residues. DNA of the CDR3: TGTGCCAGCAGCCCGACAGTTGGGGATCAGCCCCAGCATTTT. Its protein is CASSPTVGDQPQHF.

This chain links TRBV5-1 with TRBJ2-7, with D maybe TRBD1 (7 bases). The CDR3 extends over 15 amino acids. Trimming left V 3 bases short and J 2 bases short, with 15 bases between. The germline V gene encodes CDR1 SGHRS and CDR2 YFSETQ. The CDR3 reads CASSSNRGGPYEQYF. CDR3 in DNA: TGCGCCAGCAGCTCCAACAGGGGAGGCCCCTACGAGCAGTACTTC.

This clone is a singleton in its sample. This sequence joins TRBV7-9 and TRBJ2-2; D is perhaps TRBD1 (8 bases). This CDR3 is built from 15 residues. CDR1 and CDR2 (germline): SEHNR, FQNEAQ (reference sequence). V lost 5 bases to trimming and J lost 3 bases, with 13 bases between them. The CDR3 sequence: CASSLQGGDTGELFF. The CDR3 DNA sequence: TGTGCCAGCAGCCTACAGGGGGGGGACACCGGGGAGCTGTTTTTT.

In regard to this clone: The same CDR3 is also encoded by other DNA sequences in this sample. This chain uses TRBV3-1 (or the pseudogene TRBV3-2) with TRBJ2-4, with TRBD1 matching over 7 bases. CDR1 is LGHDT, CDR2 YNNKEL, per germline (reference sequence). The CDR3 is 14 amino acids. J was trimmed by 7 bases and V by 1 base; bases with no gene match: 4. The CDR3 sequence: CASSQVNRGNIQYF. The CDR3 region has the DNA TGTGCCAGCAGCCAAGTAAACAGGGGCAACATTCAGTACTTC.

The chain recombines TRBV19 with TRBJ1-4, with 10 positions matching TRBD1. In germline, CDR1 is LNHDA, CDR2 SQIVND (reference sequence). With 6 bases clipped from V and 8 bases from J, the junction kept 9 bases outside the gene matches. This CDR3 is 15 amino acids long. The CDR3 spells CASSGTGASEEKLFF. In DNA form, the CDR3 reads TGTGCCAGTAGCGGGACAGGGGCATCAGAAGAAAAACTGTTTTTT.

The gene calls are TRBV5-4 and TRBJ2-3, with 8 bases that match TRBD1. V shed 4 bases, J shed 4 bases, and the junction held 5 bases outside the gene matches. The CDR3 loop spans 14 amino acids. Germline V lookup: CDR1 SGHNT, CDR2 YYREEE (reference sequence). The CDR3 protein is CASSTGQGSDTQYF. In DNA, the CDR3 is TGTGCCAGCAGCACTGGACAGGGCTCAGATACGCAGTATTTT.

The gene calls are TRBV6-5 and TRBJ2-5, with a weak D call TRBD2 (6 bases). There are 14 residues in the CDR3. Germline V gene data show CDR1 as MNHEY and CDR2 as SVGAGI. The ends were cut back, 6 bases at V and 4 bases at J, with 15 bases in the middle. The CDR3 protein is CASRGGQRTETQYF. CDR3 DNA sequence: TGTGCCAGCAGGGGAGGACAACGAACAGAGACCCAGTACTTC.

V usage is TRBV19 and J usage is TRBJ2-2, with D possibly being TRBD2 (6 bases). The CDR3 runs 14 residues. V gave up 5 bases and J gave up 6 bases, with 13 bases separating them. Per the germline V gene, CDR1 is LNHDA and CDR2 is SQIVND (reference sequence). The CDR3 sequence: CASSPPGLSGELFF. In nucleotides, the CDR3 is TGTGCCAGTAGTCCCCCGGGACTGTCCGGGGAGCTGTTTTTT.

This clone showed up just a few times. The J gene is TRBJ2-1, the V gene TRBV11-2, with 11 bases identical to TRBD2. Unmatched junction bases numbered 2, after V lost 4 bases and J lost 3 bases. This CDR3 is built from 15 residues. Germline loops: CDR1 SGHAT, CDR2 FQNNGV. The chain's CDR3 is CASSSGLADYNEQFF. The CDR3 DNA sequence: TGTGCCAGCAGCTCGGGACTAGCGGACTACAATGAGCAGTTCTTC.

The chain is built from TRBV11-3 and TRBJ2-1; the match to TRBD2 covers 11 bases. Losses at the gene ends were 3 bases for V and 1 base for J; bases not matched to a gene: 2. From germline, CDR1 is SGHNT and CDR2 YENEEA. The CDR3 runs to 16 residues. CDR3 residues: CASSLRTSGSYNEQFF. In DNA form, the CDR3 reads TGTGCCAGCAGCTTGCGGACTAGCGGGTCCTACAATGAGCAGTTCTTC.

In this sample, this clone turned up once. Mismatch with germline at one junction end may stem from a read error. The chain employs TRBV7-9 and TRBJ2-7, with D maybe TRBD2 (5 bases). This CDR3 is 11 amino acids long. Germline values: CDR1 SEHNR, CDR2 FQNEAQ (reference sequence). Written as DNA, the CDR3 is TGTGCCAGCAGCTTAGTAGAGGACTTCGGCTTC. It is translated as CASSLVEDFGF.

The chain joins TRBV30 to TRBJ1-1; D gene uncertain. Trimming pared 0 bases from V and 1 base from J, leaving 18 bases between. In germline, CDR1 is GTSNPN, CDR2 SVGIG (reference sequence). The CDR3 has 17 residues. DNA of the CDR3: TGTGCCTGGAGTGTAACAGAGTGGTATCAGGAGAACACTGAAGCTTTCTTT. Protein: CAWSVTEWYQENTEAFF.

The gene calls are TRBV5-4 and TRBJ1-2; D unclear. V was trimmed by 3 bases and J by 3 bases, leaving 18 bases between them. The CDR3 is made up of 16 amino acids. Germline-derived CDR1 and CDR2 are SGHNT and YYREEE (reference sequence). For the CDR3, the DNA is TGTGCCAGCAGCTCAAGAACGCAGGATATCCACTATGGCTACACCTTC. It encodes CASSSRTQDIHYGYTF.

The genes are TRBV28 and TRBJ1-5; TRBD1 aligns across 8 bases. Germline V gives CDR1 MDHEN, CDR2 SYDVKM. There are 16 residues in the CDR3. J was trimmed by 4 bases and V by 6 bases; bases with no gene match: 11. The CDR3: CASREPGQANNQPQHF. As DNA, the CDR3 is TGTGCCAGCAGGGAACCGGGACAGGCAAATAATCAGCCCCAGCATTTT.

This clone came up a few times. The CDR3 loop is CASSLQGSYNSPLHF. The DNA for the CDR3 is TGTGCCAGCAGCCTACAGGGCTCCTATAATTCACCCCTCCACTTT. This chain links TRBV5-5 with TRBJ1-6; D is perhaps TRBD1 (6 bases). Germline V lookup: CDR1 SGHKS, CDR2 YYEKEE (reference sequence). The V end was cut by 4 bases, the J end by 0 bases, with 8 bases between. The CDR3 is 15 residues long.

The chain has TRBV6-1 and TRBJ1-2, with 7 bases matching TRBD1. The CDR3 loop spans 18 amino acids. Germline loops: CDR1 MNHNS, CDR2 SASEGT. The V and J ends lost 3 bases and 4 bases, in that order; junction bases with no gene match: 17. CDR3 residues: CASSDRGQGEMRRYGYTF. The CDR3 bases are TGTGCCAGCAGTGATCGCGGCCAGGGGGAAATGAGACGCTATGGCTACACCTTC.

This clone was seen only once. The genes are TRBV2 and TRBJ1-3; 7 nucleotides match TRBD1. The V gene's germline CDR1 is SNHLY and CDR2 FYNNEI. After removal of 7 bases from V and 1 base from J, the junction contained 10 bases not matched to a gene. CDR3 size: 16 residues. The CDR3, as DNA: TGTGCCAGCATCTCCCGGGACAGAGGTTCTGGAAACACCATATATTTT. Translation gives CASISRDRGSGNTIYF.

The chain joins TRBV19 to TRBJ1-2, with TRBD1 matching over 8 bases. The CDR3 extends over 13 amino acids. After removal of 5 bases from V and 4 bases from J, the junction contained 3 bases not matched to a gene. Per germline, CDR1 LNHDA and CDR2 SQIVND (reference sequence). CDR3: CASSPGQVYGYTF. CDR3 in DNA: TGTGCCAGTAGTCCGGGACAGGTCTATGGCTACACCTTC.

The CDR3 region has the DNA TGTGCCAGCAGCGTAGTTGGGACTAGCGGGGGGGCCTCGAGCTCCTACAATGAGCAGTTCTTC. Protein sequence: CASSVVGTSGGASSSYNEQFF. This sequence joins TRBV9 and TRBJ2-1; TRBD2 matches at 16 bases. The CDR3 extends over 21 amino acids. Germline V lookup: CDR1 SGDLS, CDR2 YYNGEE. V was clipped by 0 bases and J by 0 bases; unmatched bases: 9. Full variable domain (rest looked up from reference TRBV9 and TRBJ2-1): DSGVTQTPKHLITATGQRVTLRCSPRSGDLSVYWYQQSLDQGLQFLIQYYNGEERAKGNILERFSAQQFPDLHSELNLSSLELGDSALYFCASSVVGTSGGASSSYNEQFFGPGTRLTVL.

The V call is TRBV19, the J call TRBJ2-5; TRBD1 is a possible D gene (6 bases). Trimming left V 5 bases short and J 4 bases short, with 11 bases between. Germline CDR1 reads LNHDA; CDR2 reads SQIVND (reference sequence). The CDR3 length is 13 residues. The chain's CDR3 is CASSAGDRETQYF. The DNA for the CDR3 is TGTGCCAGTAGTGCAGGGGATCGAGAGACCCAGTACTTC.

The chain recombines TRBV6-2 or TRBV6-3 with TRBJ1-3; a weak D match, TRBD1 (6 bases). V was clipped by 2 bases and J by 0 bases, with 17 bases between them. Germline values: CDR1 MNHEY, CDR2 SVGEGT. The CDR3 runs to 18 residues. The CDR3 region has the DNA TGTGCCAGCAGTTACCCCTGGACAGCCTTCGCCTCTGGAAACACCATATATTTT. Translating gives CASSYPWTAFASGNTIYF.

Worth noting for this clone: This CDR3 fails to terminate in the conserved phenylalanine or tryptophan, so it likely reflects a read error. The limits of the CDR3 on the DNA are not certain, so only TCRdb's listed CDR3 is given. The CDR3 reads CASRLVGRLPPA. The chain carries TRBV12-2 and TRBJ2-7; the listed D gene, TRBD2, was not tested against the DNA. TRBV12-2 is shown as a pseudogene. The CDR3 has 12 amino acids, counting both end residues.

The chain employs TRBV9 and TRBJ1-5; 7 bases line up with TRBD1. The ends lost 0 bases at V and 3 bases at J; junction bases unmatched: 12. Germline CDR1 and CDR2: SGDLS and YYNGEE. This CDR3 is 18 amino acids long. The chain's CDR3 is CASSVVPAEDRSNQPQHF. CDR3 in DNA: TGTGCCAGCAGCGTAGTACCTGCGGAGGACAGGTCCAATCAGCCCCAGCATTTT.

This clone was observed a single time. The gene calls are TRBV4-1 and TRBJ2-7; 8 positions agree with TRBD2. V was pared by 3 bases and J by 3 bases, with 10 bases of the junction left unmatched. Germline-derived CDR1 and CDR2 are MGHRA and YSYEKL. The CDR3 is 16 amino acids. The CDR3 region is CASSQEKRGSFYEQYF. The CDR3 DNA sequence: TGCGCCAGCAGCCAGGAGAAGCGGGGGAGTTTCTACGAGCAGTACTTC.

V usage is TRBV18 and J usage is TRBJ2-7; D might be TRBD1 (6 bases). The CDR3 spans 17 residues. Germline CDR1 is KGHSH and CDR2 is LQKENI. The V gene lost 4 bases and the J gene lost 7 bases, with 26 bases spanning the gap. CDR3 loop: CASSQPYLDRRPVEQYF. CDR3 sequence (DNA): TGTGCCAGCTCACAACCCTACCTTGACAGGAGACCGGTGGAGCAGTACTTC.